Listed here are 8 T cell receptor beta chains from one sample, sequenced in a study of regulatory T cells in long-lasting Graves disease. Time point in this sample: newly diagnosed GD, antithyroid drugs for less than 3 months. Researchers made the TCR library from RNA that was extracted from PBMCs. The TCR beta library used iRepertoire HTBI primers with Arm-PCR amplification of CDR3. Via MiXCR, TCRdb re-called the multiplex PCR reads, giving one row per CDR3 protein. The repertoire holds 250,000 or so distinct CDR3 sequences, with just over 20% as singletons. The sample here was peripheral blood mononuclear cells (PBMCs), taken at new diagnosis, from a patient treated with antithyroid drugs. The receptors shown here come from a female donor with Graves disease.

The rearrangement links TRBV19 to TRBJ2-7; D is perhaps TRBD1 (5 bases). Germline CDR1 and CDR2: LNHDA and SQIVND (reference sequence). This CDR3 has 15 amino acids. V gave up 1 base and J gave up 0 bases, with 10 bases separating them. CDR3 loop: CASSIGGSSSYEQYF. For the CDR3, the DNA is TGTGCCAGTAGTATAGGGGGCTCGAGCTCCTACGAGCAGTACTTC. The variable domain in full, completed from reference TRBV19 and TRBJ2-7, reads DGGITQSPKYLFRKEGQNVTLSCEQNLNHDAMYWYRQDPGQGLRLIYYSQIVNDFQKGDIAEGYSVSREKKESFPLTVTSAQKNPTAFYLCASSIGGSSSYEQYFGPGTRLTVT.

This clonotype was picked up many times. One end of the junction is discordant with germline, which a read error may explain. The rearrangement joins TRBV2 to TRBJ2-1; 8 bases align to TRBD2. Germline assignment: CDR1 SNHLY and CDR2 FYNNEI. CDR3 length equals 16 residues. The CDR3 DNA is TGCGCCAGCAGACTTCAGCGGGAGTCATCCTACAATGAGCAGTTCTTC. Encoded protein: CASRLQRESSYNEQFF.

This clonotype was detected many times. The chain uses TRBV12-3 or TRBV12-4 and TRBJ2-5, with D unclear. Between the trimmed V and J ends, which lost 4 bases and 1 base, there was a span of 1 base. The CDR3 has 11 amino acids. CDR3 DNA: TGTGCCAGCAGTTCCCAAGAGACCCAGTACTTC. Its protein product is CASSSQETQYF.

Points on this clonotype: A much larger clone sits a single nucleotide away, making a read error possible. No conserved phenylalanine or tryptophan ends this CDR3, so it is likely a read error. The chain is built from TRBV5-4 and TRBJ2-1; 9 positions match TRBD2. CDR3 length: 14 residues. V was clipped by 6 bases and J by 4 bases; unmatched bases: 5. Germline lookup yields CDR1 SGHNT and CDR2 YYREEE (reference sequence). In DNA, the CDR3 is TGTGCCAGCACAGGAGCGGGGGGTTACAATGAGCAGTTCCTC. It translates to CASTGAGGYNEQFL.

Notes on this clonotype: A far larger clone is off by one base, so a read error is likely. The CDR3 does not close with the conserved phenylalanine or tryptophan, likely indicating a read error. This chain connects TRBV7-9 to TRBJ2-7; 7 positions agree with TRBD1. Unmatched junction bases numbered 4, after V lost 1 base and J lost 7 bases. The germline V gene has CDR1 SEHNR and CDR2 FQNEAQ (reference sequence). This CDR3 has 13 amino acids. CDR3 loop: CASSLGQGLEQYL. For the CDR3, the DNA is TGTGCCAGCAGCTTAGGACAGGGCCTGGAGCAGTACCTC.

This clonotype has at least ten counts. This chain connects TRBV3-1 to TRBJ1-1; D is unresolved. This CDR3 has 13 amino acids. V lost 3 bases and J 9 bases, leaving 14 bases between the germline ends. CDR1 is LGHDT, CDR2 YNNKEL, per germline (reference sequence). The CDR3 DNA reads TGTGCCAGCAGCCAGGCCGGGAAGGACCAAGCTTTCTTT. The encoded protein is CASSQAGKDQAFF.

The table lists this clonotype with many counts. The chain has TRBV12-3 or TRBV12-4 and TRBJ1-5; D gene unclear. This CDR3 has 16 amino acids. V was cut by 3 bases and J by 1 base, with 13 bases left in between. CDR3: CASSFRGMASNQPQHF. DNA for the CDR3: TGTGCCAGCAGTTTCCGCGGCATGGCAAGCAATCAGCCCCAGCATTTT.

About this clonotype itself: A far larger clone is only one base removed, so a read error is likely. The chain joins TRBV7-7 to TRBJ2-1, with TRBD1 matching 9 bases. Germline V gives CDR1 SSHAT, CDR2 FNYEAQ (reference sequence). Trimming at V came to 3 bases and at J to 10 bases, leaving 4 bases not matched to a gene. The CDR3 has 13 residues. The CDR3 protein is CASSLLQGAEQFF. CDR3 coding DNA: TGTGCCAGCAGCTTGCTACAGGGGGCCGAGCAGTTCTTC.